The sequence of this T cell receptor (beta chain) was determined in a study of human T cells and chemical hapten exposure. Study observations and caveats: Expanded TCRs grouped into significantly more large CDR3 similarity clusters than controls produced.

Per the original data handling: The number of TCRs in each sample had a median of approximately 93,000 and spanned about 23,224 to 690,600. MiXCR, applied by TCRdb to the RACE reads, yields one record per CDR3 protein. The V and J calls follow TCRdb's processing rather than the paper's. In the table there are 45,000 to 65,000 distinct CDR3 sequences, more than 8% of which are singletons. Many counts were recorded for this clonotype. No antigen is known for it. Specified time point: pre-sensitization, week 0. Treatment indicated: therapeutic diphenylcyclopropenone sensitization with weekly scalp DPC. V lost 3 bases and J lost 6, with 12 bases in between. Germline CDR1 reads SGHVS; CDR2 reads FNYEAQ. This CDR3 spans 13 amino acids.

Sequenced material: whole blood, taken in connection with sensitization to the hapten diphenylcyclopropenone (DPC). The V and J genes are TRBV7-6 and TRBJ2-7; a weak D match, TRBD2 (6 bases). The TCR comes from a man aged 40-49 years with alopecia areata. Some clones in this sample may be carry-over from other donors' samples. DNA for the CDR3: TGTGCCAGCAGCTTGGACGGTAGCGGCGAGCAGTACTTC. Its translation: CASSLDGSGEQYF.